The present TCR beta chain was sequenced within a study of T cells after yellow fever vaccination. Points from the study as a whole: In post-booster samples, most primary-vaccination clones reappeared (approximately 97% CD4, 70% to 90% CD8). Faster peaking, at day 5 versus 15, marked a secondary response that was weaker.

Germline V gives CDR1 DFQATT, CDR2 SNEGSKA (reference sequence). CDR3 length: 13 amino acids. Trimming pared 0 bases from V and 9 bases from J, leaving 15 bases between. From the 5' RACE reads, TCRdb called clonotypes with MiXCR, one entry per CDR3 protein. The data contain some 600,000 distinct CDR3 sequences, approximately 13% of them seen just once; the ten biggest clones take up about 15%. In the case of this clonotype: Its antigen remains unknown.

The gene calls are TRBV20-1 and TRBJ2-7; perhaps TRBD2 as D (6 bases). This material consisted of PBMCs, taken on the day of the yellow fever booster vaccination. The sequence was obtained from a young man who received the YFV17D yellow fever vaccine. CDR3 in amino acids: CSARDGRRVGQYF. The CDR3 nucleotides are TGCAGTGCTAGAGATGGTCGGAGGGTCGGGCAGTACTTC.